One and the same sample provided the 12 T cell receptor beta chains below, sequenced in a study of OX40 agonist ivuxolimab in advanced cancers. Assay: immunoSEQ multiplex PCR; the TCRdb copy retains only in-frame clones and omits some. Of about 68,000 clones listed, over 80% were seen once; the top ten hold around 0.31%. Sample: CD4+ or CD8+ T cells sorted from blood, taken in a trial of the OX40 agonist ivuxolimab. The receptors shown here come from an adult with an advanced solid tumor such as melanoma, head and neck, liver or kidney cancer.

The chain combines TRBV7-9 with TRBJ1-6; D remains unclear. This CDR3 comprises 13 residues. V was pared by 2 bases and J by 11 bases, with 10 bases between. CDR1 is SEHNR and CDR2 is FQNEAQ in the germline V gene (reference sequence). The CDR3 is CASSLRKVTPLHF. The CDR3 DNA is TGTGCCAGCAGCTTACGGAAGGTGACACCCCTCCACTTT. Drawing the rest from reference TRBV7-9 and TRBJ1-6, the complete variable domain is DTGVSQNPRHKITKRGQNVTFRCDPISEHNRLYWYRQTLGQGPEFLTYFQNEAQLEKSRLLSDRFSAERPKGSFSTLEIQRTEQGDSAMYLCASSLRKVTPLHFGNGTRLTVT.

The CDR3 here is CASSPRLAGRLSYEQYF. The DNA of the CDR3 is TGTGCCAGCAGTCCACGACTAGCTGGTAGATTGTCCTACGAGCAGTACTTC. The chain is built from TRBV28 and TRBJ2-7, with TRBD2 matching over 7 bases. The CDR3 totals 17 residues. Germline V lookup: CDR1 MDHEN, CDR2 SYDVKM. The ends lost 5 bases at V and 1 base at J; junction bases unmatched: 14.

The rearrangement joins TRBV29-1 to TRBJ2-3, with TRBD1 as a possible D gene (6 bases). This CDR3 comprises 15 residues. V was clipped by 7 bases and J by 2 bases, with 19 bases between them. CDR1 is SQVTM and CDR2 is ANQGSEA in the germline V gene. The CDR3 nucleotides read TGCAGCGCTGACCCTAGACAGGCTCACACAGATACGCAGTATTTT. It specifies CSADPRQAHTDTQYF.

The chain has TRBV6-4 and TRBJ2-3; TRBD2 agrees at 9 bases. The germline V gene has CDR1 MRHNA and CDR2 SNTAGT. The CDR3 consists of 15 residues. Trimming at V came to 3 bases and at J to 4 bases, leaving 5 bases not matched to a gene. The CDR3 is CASSEEAGGPDTQYF. The CDR3, as DNA: TGTGCCAGCAGTGAAGAAGCGGGAGGACCAGATACGCAGTATTTT.

The chain has TRBV6-4 and TRBJ2-1; D is unclear. Trimming cost V 5 bases and J 4 bases, with 15 bases left between them. Germline CDR1 reads MRHNA; CDR2 reads SNTAGT. The CDR3 covers 15 residues. The CDR3 region has the DNA TGTGCCAGCAGTCCAGGTTCGGCCACGTACAATGAGCAGTTCTTC. This encodes CASSPGSATYNEQFF.

The chain combines TRBV19 with TRBJ2-3; 11 bases agree with TRBD2. V lost 2 bases, J lost 4 bases, and 5 bases stayed unmatched. Per the germline V gene, CDR1 is LNHDA and CDR2 is SQIVND (reference sequence). The CDR3 has 16 amino acids. CDR3 protein: CASSILVAGGADTQYF. CDR3 coding DNA: TGTGCCAGTAGTATACTGGTAGCGGGAGGGGCAGATACGCAGTATTTT.

The chain is built from TRBV7-6 and TRBJ2-7; 11 nucleotides match TRBD2. CDR3 size: 14 residues. With 4 bases clipped from V and 8 bases from J, the junction kept 7 bases outside the gene matches. CDR1 and CDR2 (germline): SGHVS, FNYEAQ. CDR3 coding DNA: TGTGCCAGCAGCTCAACTAGCGGGAGATTGCAGCAGTACTTC. This encodes CASSSTSGRLQQYF. The variable domain in full, completed from reference TRBV7-6 and TRBJ2-7, reads GAGVSQSPRYKVTKRGQDVALRCDPISGHVSLYWYRQALGQGPEFLTYFNYEAQQDKSGLPNDRFSAERPEGSISTLTIQRTEQRDSAMYRCASSSTSGRLQQYFGPGTRLTVT.

This chain connects TRBV2 to TRBJ2-5; 9 bases agree with TRBD2. The CDR3 loop spans 13 amino acids. Germline V gives CDR1 SNHLY, CDR2 FYNNEI. J gave up 5 bases and V 6 bases, and 4 bases lay outside the gene matches. CDR3 in DNA: TGTGCCAGCAGCCAGGGACTAGCCGAGACCCAGTACTTC. Translating gives CASSQGLAETQYF.

The chain is built from TRBV19 and TRBJ2-2, with a tentative D call TRBD2 (5 bases). Germline V CDR1 and CDR2: LNHDA, SQIVND (reference sequence). The length of the CDR3 is 14 residues. CDR3 amino acids: CATGDSAGTGELFF. For the CDR3, the DNA is TGTGCTACCGGGGATTCGGCGGGCACCGGGGAGCTGTTTTTT.

Comments on this clone: The same CDR3 also results from other DNA sequences found in this sample. The chain couples TRBV7-9 to TRBJ2-3; 12 nucleotides line up with TRBD1. Germline-derived CDR1 and CDR2 are SEHNR and FQNEAQ (reference sequence). J gave up 6 bases and V 5 bases, and 9 bases lay outside the gene matches. This CDR3 contains 16 residues. Here the CDR3 DNA reads TGTGCCAGCAGCCCCGGGACAGGGGGCGATGTGGATACGCAGTATTTT. Amino acids: CASSPGTGGDVDTQYF.

The chain carries TRBV5-6 and TRBJ2-6; D is possibly TRBD1 (6 bases). Per germline, CDR1 SGHDT and CDR2 YYEEEE. The CDR3 length is 14 residues. Trimming cost V 4 bases and J 4 bases, with 9 bases left between them. The DNA for the CDR3 is TGTGCCAGCAGCAGGGGGTCCGGGGCCAACGTCCTGACTTTC. Protein: CASSRGSGANVLTF.

The chain combines TRBV27 with TRBJ2-5; 13 positions match TRBD2. The CDR3 contains 16 residues. CDR1 and CDR2 from the germline V gene are MNHEY and SMNVEV (reference sequence). Trimming removed 5 bases from V and 5 bases from J; junction bases left unmatched: 8. CDR3 in amino acids: CASSRTSGSRRETQYF. As DNA, the CDR3 is TGTGCCAGCAGTAGGACTAGCGGGAGTAGGCGGGAGACCCAGTACTTC.